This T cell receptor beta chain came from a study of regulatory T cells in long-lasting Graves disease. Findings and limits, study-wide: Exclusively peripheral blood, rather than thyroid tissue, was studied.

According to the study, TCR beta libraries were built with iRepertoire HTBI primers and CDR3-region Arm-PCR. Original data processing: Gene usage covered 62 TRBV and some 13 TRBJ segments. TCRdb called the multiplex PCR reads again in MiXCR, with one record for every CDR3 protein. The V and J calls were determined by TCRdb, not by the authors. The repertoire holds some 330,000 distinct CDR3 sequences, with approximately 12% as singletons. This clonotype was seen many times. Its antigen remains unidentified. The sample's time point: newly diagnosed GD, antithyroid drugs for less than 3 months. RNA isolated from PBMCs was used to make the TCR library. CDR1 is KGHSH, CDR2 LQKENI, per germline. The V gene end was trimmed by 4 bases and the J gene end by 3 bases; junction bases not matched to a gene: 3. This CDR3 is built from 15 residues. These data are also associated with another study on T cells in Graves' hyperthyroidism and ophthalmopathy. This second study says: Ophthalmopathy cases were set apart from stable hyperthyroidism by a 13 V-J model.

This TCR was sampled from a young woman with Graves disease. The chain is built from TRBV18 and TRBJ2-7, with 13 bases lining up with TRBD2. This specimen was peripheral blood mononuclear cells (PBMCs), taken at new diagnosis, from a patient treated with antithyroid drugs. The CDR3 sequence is CASSLLAGGDYEQYF. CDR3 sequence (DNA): TGTGCCAGCTCACTACTAGCGGGAGGGGACTACGAGCAGTACTTC.